The 28 T cell receptor beta chains given below trace back to one sample, sequenced in a study of blood T cell repertoires in COVID-19. The data were produced by immunoSEQ multiplex PCR, yet TCRdb's version contains in-frame clones alone and is incomplete. The sample includes around 200,000 clones, more than 85% of them seen just once. Sequenced sample: peripheral blood. Receptors were obtained from a young man with acute or convalescent COVID-19.

The chain has TRBV5-1 and TRBJ1-6; TRBD1 matches at 7 bases. The CDR3 spans 15 residues. The V and J ends lost 0 bases and 7 bases, in that order; junction bases with no gene match: 4. Germline values: CDR1 SGHRS, CDR2 YFSETQ. This CDR3 reads CASSLGGTANSPLHF. The CDR3 nucleotides are TGCGCCAGCAGCTTGGGGGGGACAGCAAATTCACCCCTCCACTTT.

The chain joins TRBV9 to TRBJ2-5, with TRBD2 matching 8 bases. The germline V gene has CDR1 SGDLS and CDR2 YYNGEE. V shed 0 bases, J shed 9 bases, and the junction held 4 bases outside the gene matches. The CDR3 runs to 13 residues. The CDR3 loop reads CASSVGLASAQYF. The CDR3 bases are TGTGCCAGCAGCGTAGGACTAGCGTCGGCCCAGTACTTC.

This sequence joins TRBV14 and TRBJ2-2; no firm D call. Germline V gene data show CDR1 as SGHDN and CDR2 as FVKESK. Between the trimmed V and J ends, which lost 1 base and 7 bases, there was a span of 16 bases. The CDR3 runs to 16 residues. CDR3 in amino acids: CASSQAVQPPGGELFF. CDR3 DNA sequence: TGTGCCAGCAGCCAAGCAGTGCAGCCCCCGGGCGGGGAGCTGTTTTTT.

The rearrangement joins TRBV3-1 (or the pseudogene TRBV3-2) to TRBJ2-5; TRBD2 agrees at 7 bases. Germline trimming cut 7 bases from V and 2 bases from J; bases unmatched to any gene: 7. The CDR3 spans 14 residues. Germline V gives CDR1 LGHDT, CDR2 YNNKEL (reference sequence). CDR3 loop: CASTVAGEQETQYF. CDR3 DNA: TGTGCCAGCACCGTGGCGGGAGAGCAAGAGACCCAGTACTTC.

The chain carries TRBV27 and TRBJ2-2, with D possibly matching TRBD1 (6 bases). The CDR3 is made up of 15 amino acids. Germline lookup yields CDR1 MNHEY and CDR2 SMNVEV (reference sequence). V was clipped by 6 bases and J by 0 bases, with 11 bases between them. The CDR3 loop is CASRPGQTNTGELFF. CDR3 DNA: TGTGCCAGCAGGCCTGGACAGACGAACACCGGGGAGCTGTTTTTT.

This clone was counted once. The chain links TRBV19 to TRBJ1-6, with D maybe TRBD1 (5 bases). This CDR3 comprises 14 residues. Deletions cut 2 bases from V and 7 bases from J, with 9 bases between. Per germline, CDR1 LNHDA and CDR2 SQIVND (reference sequence). CDR3 nucleotides: TGTGCCAGTAGTATAACAGGAGGGAATTCACCCCTCCACTTT. It encodes CASSITGGNSPLHF.

The J gene is TRBJ2-5, the V gene TRBV11-2, with TRBD1 identical over 7 bases. V dropped 5 bases and J dropped 9; count of bases not matched to a gene: 9. Germline CDR1 and CDR2: SGHAT and FQNNGV. CDR3 size: 13 residues. CDR3 residues: CASSPGQWRSQYF. In DNA form, the CDR3 reads TGTGCCAGCAGCCCGGGACAGTGGAGATCCCAGTACTTC.

This chain joins TRBV10-3 and TRBJ1-2; 8 positions agree with TRBD1. This CDR3 is 15 amino acids long. Losses at the gene ends were 2 bases for V and 2 bases for J; bases not matched to a gene: 4. The germline V gene encodes CDR1 ENHRY and CDR2 SYGVKD. CDR3 nucleotide sequence: TGTGCCATCAGTGAGCTCGGACAGGGCAACTATGGCTACACCTTC. It translates to CAISELGQGNYGYTF.

V usage is TRBV2 and J usage is TRBJ2-1, with 7 bases matching TRBD2. The V and J ends lost 5 bases and 6 bases, in that order; junction bases with no gene match: 10. CDR3 length: 15 amino acids. CDR1 SNHLY and CDR2 FYNNEI come from the germline V gene. As DNA, the CDR3 is TGTGCCAGCAGTTTGGACTTCCGGGGGGTCAATGAGCAGTTCTTC. Translated: CASSLDFRGVNEQFF.

This rearrangement joins TRBV7-8 to TRBJ2-3; 9 bases are a match to TRBD1. Germline values: CDR1 SGHVS, CDR2 FQNEAQ. V gave up 5 bases and J gave up 4 bases; unmatched junction bases: 19. The CDR3 has 19 amino acids. CDR3 amino acids: CASSGNTGGQHLSPDTQYF. CDR3 DNA sequence: TGTGCCAGCAGCGGAAACACAGGGGGCCAACACCTCAGCCCAGATACGCAGTATTTT.

The gene calls are TRBV2 and TRBJ2-7; 7 bases match TRBD2. Germline values: CDR1 SNHLY, CDR2 FYNNEI. The V segment lost 8 bases and the J segment 5 bases; nucleotides outside the gene matches: 6. The CDR3 consists of 12 residues. CDR3 loop: CASRWGGDEQYF. DNA of the CDR3: TGTGCCAGCCGATGGGGGGGGGACGAGCAGTACTTC.

The chain is built from TRBV3-1 (or the pseudogene TRBV3-2) and TRBJ2-1; possible D gene TRBD1, 5 bases. The CDR3 sequence is 14 residues long. Germline V gene lookup returns CDR1 LGHDT and CDR2 YNNKEL (reference sequence). V shed 4 bases and J shed 8 bases, with 15 bases lying between them. In DNA form, the CDR3 reads TGTGCCAGCAGCCGAGTCTTGGAACAGGATGAGCAGTTCTTC. It is translated as CASSRVLEQDEQFF.

V usage is TRBV28 and J usage is TRBJ1-2, with D possibly being TRBD1 (6 bases). In germline, CDR1 is MDHEN, CDR2 SYDVKM. V was cut by 6 bases and J by 8 bases, with 19 bases left in between. The CDR3 sequence is 14 residues long. CDR3 DNA: TGTGCCAGCAGGGAAGGACAGCCTGGGTACGGCTACACCTTC. Protein: CASREGQPGYGYTF.

The chain carries TRBV6-5 and TRBJ1-5; 7 nucleotides line up with TRBD1. The V gene end was trimmed by 0 bases and the J gene end by 3 bases; junction bases not matched to a gene: 2. From germline, CDR1 is MNHEY and CDR2 SVGAGI. This CDR3 is 15 amino acids long. CDR3 amino acids: CASSYSGTANQPQHF. The CDR3 DNA reads TGTGCCAGCAGTTACTCGGGGACAGCCAATCAGCCCCAGCATTTT.

CDR3 protein: CASSLRVGRPNEQFF. Here the CDR3 DNA reads TGTGCCAGCAGCCTTCGAGTGGGGAGGCCGAATGAGCAGTTCTTC. V gene TRBV27 combines with J gene TRBJ2-1; TRBD2 is a possible D gene (6 bases). Trimming pared 6 bases from V and 7 bases from J, leaving 19 bases between. Germline V gives CDR1 MNHEY, CDR2 SMNVEV (reference sequence). There are 15 residues in the CDR3.

The chain has TRBV6-6 and TRBJ1-2; 7 nucleotides agree with TRBD1. CDR1 and CDR2 from the germline V gene are MNHNY and SVGAGI (reference sequence). CDR3 size: 12 residues. V trimming: 10 bases; J trimming: 8 bases; junction bases outside the gene matches: 10. The CDR3 is CATTGTAMGYTF. CDR3 sequence (DNA): TGTGCCACAACCGGGACAGCCATGGGCTACACCTTC.

The chain carries TRBV19 and TRBJ2-3; 8 bases are a match to TRBD2. V shed 9 bases and J 2 bases; nucleotides not matched to a gene: 7. The germline gives CDR1 LNHDA, CDR2 SQIVND (reference sequence). This CDR3 has 14 residues. Here the CDR3 DNA reads TGTGCCAGCTTTAGCGGGGCACCCACAGATACGCAGTATTTT. Translation gives CASFSGAPTDTQYF.

This chain links TRBV6-5 with TRBJ1-2, with TRBD1 as a possible D gene (6 bases). The CDR3 extends over 14 amino acids. Trimming stripped 7 bases from V and 8 bases from J, with 20 bases between. Looked up from germline, CDR1 is MNHEY and CDR2 is SVGAGI. The CDR3 nucleotides are TGTGCCAGCACCGACAGGACAAGGGCCCCCGGCTACACCTTC. Translating gives CASTDRTRAPGYTF.

This clone showed up just a few times. The chain is built from TRBV16 and TRBJ1-2; possible D gene TRBD1, 5 bases. V lost 10 bases and J 6 bases, leaving 18 bases between the germline ends. The CDR3 totals 13 residues. Germline V gene lookup returns CDR1 KGHSY and CDR2 FQNENV. The CDR3 DNA is TGTGCCATCCTAAGACAGTCTGAAAATGGCTACACCTTC. Amino acids: CAILRQSENGYTF. The variable domain in full, with the rest retrieved from reference TRBV16 and TRBJ1-2, is GEEVAQTPKHLVRGEGQKAKLYCAPIKGHSYVFWYQQVLKNEFKFLISFQNENVFDETGMPKERFSAKCLPNSPCSLEIQATKLEDSAVYFCAILRQSENGYTFGSGTRLTVV.

The CDR3 DNA follows: TGTGCCAGTTCCCGCGGGACAGATTACGAGCAGTACTTC. Protein product: CASSRGTDYEQYF. The chain couples TRBV19 to TRBJ2-7, with D maybe TRBD1 (7 bases). The V end lost 8 bases, the J end lost 4 bases, and 15 bases lay between the germline ends. The CDR3 runs 13 residues. The germline V gene encodes CDR1 LNHDA and CDR2 SQIVND (reference sequence).

This chain uses TRBV5-1 with TRBJ2-1; D is unresolved. In germline, CDR1 is SGHRS, CDR2 YFSETQ. The CDR3 has 11 amino acids. Trimming cost V 0 bases and J 15 bases, with 10 bases left between them. The CDR3 coding sequence is TGCGCCAGCAGCTTGGGGAGTTTACGGTTCTTC. Residues: CASSLGSLRFF.

The rearrangement links TRBV6-5 to TRBJ2-2; a possible D gene is TRBD1 (6 bases). Trimming stripped 6 bases from V and 6 bases from J, with 11 bases between. Germline CDR1 reads MNHEY; CDR2 reads SVGAGI. This CDR3 has 13 residues. CDR3 coding DNA: TGTGCCAGCAGCCCAAGGGGGTCCGGGGAGCTGTTTTTT. This gives the protein CASSPRGSGELFF.

This clone was counted only a few times. In the same sample, other DNA sequences code for this CDR3. The V call is TRBV28, the J call TRBJ1-5, with a tentative D call TRBD1 (5 bases). The CDR3 is 13 amino acids. The V and J ends lost 5 bases and 4 bases respectively, with 9 bases between them. CDR1 and CDR2 from the germline V gene are MDHEN and SYDVKM. CDR3 loop: CASSRQGNQPQHF. The CDR3 DNA is TGTGCCAGCAGTAGGCAGGGAAATCAGCCCCAGCATTTT.

This chain connects TRBV2 to TRBJ1-6, with D unclear. The CDR3 has 14 residues. CDR1 and CDR2 from the germline V gene are SNHLY and FYNNEI. The V and J ends lost 10 bases and 6 bases respectively, with 16 bases between them. CDR3 sequence (DNA): TGTGCCACCGAGAGGGCGGATGGTAATTCACCCCTCCACTTT. It codes for CATERADGNSPLHF.

The J gene is TRBJ1-2, the V gene TRBV15, with a possible D match to TRBD1 (5 bases). This CDR3 is 15 amino acids long. Germline lookup yields CDR1 LNHNV and CDR2 YYDKDF (reference sequence). V lost 1 base and J 1 base, leaving 10 bases between the germline ends. In nucleotides, the CDR3 is TGTGCCACCAGCAGAGTCGTCAGGGATAACTATGGCTACACCTTC. Its translation: CATSRVVRDNYGYTF.

Written as DNA, the CDR3 is TGTGCCAGCTCACCGAACGTGGACTCTAGCGGGCAGTTCTTC. It encodes CASSPNVDSSGQFF. The J gene is TRBJ2-1, the V gene TRBV18; TRBD2 aligns across 7 bases. The J segment lost 12 bases and the V segment lost 3 bases, leaving 11 bases of the junction unmatched. The germline CDR1 and CDR2 sequences are KGHSH and LQKENI. The CDR3 consists of 14 residues.

This chain links TRBV28 with TRBJ2-1; TRBD1 is a possible D gene (6 bases). Germline-derived CDR1 and CDR2 are MDHEN and SYDVKM. The germline V and J ends were trimmed by 3 bases and 5 bases, with 26 bases remaining between them. The CDR3 runs to 19 residues. For the CDR3, the DNA is TGTGCCAGCAGTTTTAGGCCGGGACACAGAACGCCGCCAGACAATGAGCAGTTCTTC. Protein: CASSFRPGHRTPPDNEQFF.

The CDR3 coding sequence is TGCGCCAGCAGCCCGTATGCGGGAGGGGCCGCAGGAGGAGGCTACACCTTC. This encodes CASSPYAGGAAGGGYTF. J is TRBJ1-2 and V is TRBV5-1; a possible D gene is TRBD1 (5 bases). CDR3 length: 17 amino acids. CDR1 and CDR2 (germline): SGHRS, YFSETQ. Trimming stripped 4 bases from V and 8 bases from J, with 27 bases between.